These T cell receptor beta chains were read from a single sample in a study of cytomegalovirus exposure and HLA in healthy donors. Only in-frame clones appear in the TCRdb table, and some are missing; sequencing was by immunoSEQ multiplex PCR. The table records some 130,000 clones, 80% of them present only once. Specimen: PBMCs. The source of these receptors is a male donor in good health and CMV-seronegative. Each CDR3 is given with its conserved first and last residue. A D gene is named only where the DNA matches it firmly. Rows may omit the clone size; those that give it use once, few, many or a size class.

clone size,D gene,V gene,J gene,CDR3 DNA,CDR3 protein
NA,TRBD2,TRBV5-4,TRBJ2-2,TGTGCCAGCAGCTCCAAGCGGGAGGGCCCCGGCGGGGAGCTGTTTTTT,CASSSKREGPGGELFF
NA,NA,TRBV6-6,TRBJ2-6,TGTGCCAGCAGCGATTCTGGTGGGGCCAACGGCCTGACTTTC,CASSDSGGANGLTF
NA,TRBD1,TRBV7-3,TRBJ2-2,TGTGCCAGCAGCACCTACAGGGGGGTAAACACCGGGGAGCTGTTTTTT,CASSTYRGVNTGELFF
NA,TRBD2,TRBV7-9,TRBJ2-1,TGTGCCAGCAGCCGGGGACTAGCGAATGAGCAGTTCTTC,CASSRGLANEQFF
once,TRBD1,TRBV7-9,TRBJ1-5,TGTTCCAGCAGCTTAGCTCTTTCGGGACAGGGGGGTCAGCCCCAGCATTTT,CSSSLALSGQGGQPQHF
NA,NA,TRBV9,TRBJ1-3,TGTGCCAGCAGCGTAGACTTCCCCCCCAAGAACACCATATATTTT,CASSVDFPPKNTIYF
NA,TRBD2,TRBV19,TRBJ2-3,TGTGCCACCGGCGGGGGGACTAGATCGTCAGATACGCAGTATTTT,CATGGGTRSSDTQYF
NA,NA,TRBV5-6,TRBJ2-5,TGTGCCAGCAGCCCCGGGGCAGGGGCCATCCAAGAGACCCAGTACTTC,CASSPGAGAIQETQYF
few,TRBD1,TRBV7-9,TRBJ2-7,TGTGCCAGCAGCGATACCGGGACAGGGAGACCCTACGAGCAGTACTTC,CASSDTGTGRPYEQYF
NA,TRBD1,TRBV23-1,TRBJ1-4,TGCGCCAGCAGGGAGACAGGGGTAGGTGAAAAACTGTTTTTT,CASRETGVGEKLFF
NA,TRBD1,TRBV6-6,TRBJ1-1,TGTGCCAGCATTCCCGGGACAGAGAACACTGAAGCTTTCTTT,CASIPGTENTEAFF
NA,TRBD1,TRBV7-8,TRBJ1-1,TGTGCCAGCAGCTTACCAGCGACAGGGGAAACGAACACTGAAGCTTTCTTT,CASSLPATGETNTEAFF
NA,NA,TRBV7-9,TRBJ1-2,TGTGCCAGCAGCTCAACGGACACCTTCTATGGCTACACCTTC,CASSSTDTFYGYTF
NA,TRBD1,TRBV18,TRBJ2-1,TGTGCCAGCTCACCTAGGGACAGTTCGAATGAGCAGTTCTTC,CASSPRDSSNEQFF
once,TRBD1,TRBV10-3,TRBJ2-5,TGTGCCATCAGTGGACAGGGGGATTTGGGGGAGACCCAGTACTTC,CAISGQGDLGETQYF
NA,NA,TRBV30,TRBJ1-1,TGTGCCTGGAGAACCGGGACAACTGAAGCTTTCTTT,CAWRTGTTEAFF
NA,TRBD2,TRBV6-5,TRBJ2-5,TGTGCCAGCAGTCACCTAGCGGGGGGAGAGACCCAGTACTTC,CASSHLAGGETQYF
NA,TRBD1,TRBV6-5,TRBJ1-1,TGTGCCAGCAAAATGACAGGGGGTCTGACAGCTTTCTTT,CASKMTGGLTAFF
NA,TRBD1,TRBV5-4,TRBJ2-3,TGTGCCAGCAGCGCCCTCACAGGGGACGCAGATACGCAGTATTTT,CASSALTGDADTQYF
NA,NA,TRBV5-1,TRBJ2-5,TGCGCCAGCAGCCCAGAGGCTCTGAGCGGGTCCCAAGAGACCCAGTACTTC,CASSPEALSGSQETQYF
NA,NA,TRBV2,TRBJ2-1,TGTGCCAGCAGTGAAGCGCGCGGGGCGGATGGGGAGCAGTTCTTC,CASSEARGADGEQFF
NA,NA,TRBV6-1,TRBJ2-2,TGTGCCAGCAGCGGAACGGAGACGGGGGAGCTGTTTTTT,CASSGTETGELFF
NA,NA,TRBV18,TRBJ2-7,TGTGCCAGCTCACCAAACGACTACGAGCAGTACTTC,CASSPNDYEQYF
NA,NA,TRBV9,TRBJ2-7,TGTGCCAGCAGCGTTGGAGCGTTCTCCTACGAGCAGTACTTC,CASSVGAFSYEQYF
few,NA,TRBV11-2,TRBJ2-7,TGTGCCAGCAGCTTTCTCGGTGGCTCCTACGAGCAGTACTTC,CASSFLGGSYEQYF